The T cell receptor beta chain under discussion was sequenced for a study of T cell changes during pregnancy in multiple sclerosis (dated by TCRdb to between 2019 and 2020). Context from the whole study: The study examined how the T cell repertoire changed over the course of pregnancy in women with multiple sclerosis.

Note on this clone: Its antigen target is currently unknown. Qualities for individual bases were not recorded, and no much larger clone is one base off.

Library preparation was by the immunoSEQ multiplex PCR assay. This immuneACCESS table, as held by TCRdb, lists in-frame sequences with V and J called but not all clones. Of the missing ones, under half trace to an unresolved V gene in checked studies; the others have no known cause. The sample table lists about 48,000 clones, 94% of them with a count of one. The ten largest make up 0.47% of the sample. The sequence was collected from a female donor with multiple sclerosis, enrolled in a pregnancy study. Specimen: CD4+ T cells from peripheral blood mononuclear cells, collected in the first trimester of pregnancy.

CDR3 reads: CASSQLAGGNYEQYF. In nucleotides, the sequence is TGTGCCAGCAGCCAACTAGCGGGGGGGAATTACGAGCAGTACTTC. In this chain, TRBV11-3 is recombined with TRBJ2-7; 13 junctional bases match TRBD2. The germline V gene provides CDR1 SGHNT and CDR2 YENEEA. The junction shows trimming of 5 bases on V and 4 bases on J, and the gene matches do not reach 5 bases of it. The CDR3 spans 15 residues, from the cysteine through the phenylalanine. The sequence is cut down to CDR3 DNA, 45 bases in frame from base 1.